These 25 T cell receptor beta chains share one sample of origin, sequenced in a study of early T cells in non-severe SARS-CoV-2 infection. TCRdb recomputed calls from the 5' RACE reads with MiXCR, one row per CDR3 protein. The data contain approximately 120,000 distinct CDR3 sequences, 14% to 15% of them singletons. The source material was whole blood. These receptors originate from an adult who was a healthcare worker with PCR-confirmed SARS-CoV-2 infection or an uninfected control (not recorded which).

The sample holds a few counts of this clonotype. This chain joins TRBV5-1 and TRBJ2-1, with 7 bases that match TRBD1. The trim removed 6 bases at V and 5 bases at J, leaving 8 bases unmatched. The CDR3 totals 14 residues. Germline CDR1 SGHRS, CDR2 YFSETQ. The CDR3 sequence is CASNRLTGDNEQFF. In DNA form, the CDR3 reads TGCGCCAGCAACCGCCTCACAGGGGACAATGAGCAGTTCTTC.

CDR3 protein: CAWSLGNNSPLHF. CDR3 in DNA: TGTGCCTGGAGCCTTGGAAATAATTCACCCCTCCACTTT. This rearrangement joins TRBV30 to TRBJ1-6; D not certain. The CDR3 runs 13 residues. The V and J ends lost 3 bases and 5 bases respectively, with 8 bases between them. Per germline, CDR1 GTSNPN and CDR2 SVGIG (reference sequence).

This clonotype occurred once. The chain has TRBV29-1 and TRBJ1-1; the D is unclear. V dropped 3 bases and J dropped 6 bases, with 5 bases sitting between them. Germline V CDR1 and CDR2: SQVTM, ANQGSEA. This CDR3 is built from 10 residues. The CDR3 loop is CSVDGPEAFF. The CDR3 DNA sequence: TGCAGCGTTGACGGTCCTGAAGCTTTCTTT.

DNA of the CDR3: TGCGCCAGCAGCCAAGAGGCCAGGGGCCGGGAAAAACTGTTTTTT. The encoded protein is CASSQEARGREKLFF. This rearrangement joins TRBV4-1 to TRBJ1-4, with D perhaps matching TRBD1 (6 bases). CDR1 is MGHRA, CDR2 YSYEKL, per germline. The CDR3 sequence is 15 residues long. Trimming shortened V by 0 bases and J by 8 bases, and 13 bases separated the two germline ends.

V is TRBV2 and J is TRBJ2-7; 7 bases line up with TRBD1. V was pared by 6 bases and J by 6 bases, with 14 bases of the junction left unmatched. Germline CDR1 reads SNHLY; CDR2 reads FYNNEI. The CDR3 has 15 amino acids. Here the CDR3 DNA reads TGTGCCAGCAGGGTACGGGACAGTGGGTTAAGCGAGCAGTACTTC. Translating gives CASRVRDSGLSEQYF.

In nucleotides, the CDR3 is TGTGCCAGCAGCTTAGAATTGGCGGGGGGACAAAACATTCAGTACTTC. Translating it yields CASSLELAGGQNIQYF. The chain is built from TRBV7-6 and TRBJ2-4; 8 positions agree with TRBD2. Trimming took 1 base from V and 5 from J; bases not matched to a gene: 7. CDR3 length: 16 residues. CDR1 is SGHVS and CDR2 is FNYEAQ in the germline V gene.

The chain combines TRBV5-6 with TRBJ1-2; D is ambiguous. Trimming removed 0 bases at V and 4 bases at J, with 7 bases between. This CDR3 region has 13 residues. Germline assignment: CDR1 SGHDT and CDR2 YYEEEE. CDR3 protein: CASSLGTTYGYTF. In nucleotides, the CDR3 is TGTGCCAGCAGCTTGGGGACTACCTATGGCTACACCTTC.

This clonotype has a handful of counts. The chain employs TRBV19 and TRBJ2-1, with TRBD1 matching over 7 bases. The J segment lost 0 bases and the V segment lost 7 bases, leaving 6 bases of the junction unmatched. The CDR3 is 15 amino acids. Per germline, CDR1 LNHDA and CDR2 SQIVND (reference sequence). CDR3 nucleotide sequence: TGTGCCAGTACCCCAGGGACAGTCTCCTACAATGAGCAGTTCTTC. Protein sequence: CASTPGTVSYNEQFF.

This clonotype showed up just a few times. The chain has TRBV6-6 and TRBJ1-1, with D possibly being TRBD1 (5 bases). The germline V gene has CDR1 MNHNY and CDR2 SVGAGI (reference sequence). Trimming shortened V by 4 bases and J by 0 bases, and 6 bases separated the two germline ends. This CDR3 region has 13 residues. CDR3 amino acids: CASSSGLNTEAFF. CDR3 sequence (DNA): TGTGCCAGCAGTTCAGGGTTGAACACTGAAGCTTTCTTT.

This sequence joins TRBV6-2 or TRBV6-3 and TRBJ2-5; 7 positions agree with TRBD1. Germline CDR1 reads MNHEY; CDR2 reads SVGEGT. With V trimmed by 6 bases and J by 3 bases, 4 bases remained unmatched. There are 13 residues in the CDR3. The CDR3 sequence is CASSFTGEETQYF. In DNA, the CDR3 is TGTGCCAGCAGCTTTACAGGGGAAGAGACCCAGTACTTC.

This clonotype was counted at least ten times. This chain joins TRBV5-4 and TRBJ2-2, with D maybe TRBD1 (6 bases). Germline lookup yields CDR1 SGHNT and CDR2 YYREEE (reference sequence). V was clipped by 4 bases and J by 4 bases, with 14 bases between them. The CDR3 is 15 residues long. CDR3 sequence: CASSLPDRSTGELFF. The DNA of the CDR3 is TGTGCCAGCAGCCTTCCGGACAGAAGCACCGGGGAGCTGTTTTTT.

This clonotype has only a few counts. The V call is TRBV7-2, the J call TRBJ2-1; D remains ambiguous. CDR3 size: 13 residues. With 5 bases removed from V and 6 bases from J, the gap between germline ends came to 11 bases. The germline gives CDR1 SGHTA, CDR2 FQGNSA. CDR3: CASSGPNANEQFF. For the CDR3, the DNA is TGTGCCAGCAGCGGGCCCAATGCCAATGAGCAGTTCTTC. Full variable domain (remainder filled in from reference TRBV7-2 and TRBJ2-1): GAGVSQSPSNKVTEKGKDVELRCDPISGHTALYWYRQSLGQGLEFLIYFQGNSAPDKSGLPSDRFSAERTGGSVSTLTIQRTQQEDSAVYLCASSGPNANEQFFGPGTRLTVL.

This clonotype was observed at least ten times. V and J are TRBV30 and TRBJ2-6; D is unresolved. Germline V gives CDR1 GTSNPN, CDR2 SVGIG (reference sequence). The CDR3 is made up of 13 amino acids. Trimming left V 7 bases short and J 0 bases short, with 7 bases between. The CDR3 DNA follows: TGTGCCTTCCCCGGCTCTGGGGCCAACGTCCTGACTTTC. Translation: CAFPGSGANVLTF.

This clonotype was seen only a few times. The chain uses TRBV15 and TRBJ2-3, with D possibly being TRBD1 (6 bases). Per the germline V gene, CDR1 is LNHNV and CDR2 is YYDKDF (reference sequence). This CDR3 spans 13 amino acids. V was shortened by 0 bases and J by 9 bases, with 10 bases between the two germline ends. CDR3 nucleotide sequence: TGTGCCACCAGCAGAGATTCGGGACAAACGCAGTATTTT. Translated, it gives CATSRDSGQTQYF.

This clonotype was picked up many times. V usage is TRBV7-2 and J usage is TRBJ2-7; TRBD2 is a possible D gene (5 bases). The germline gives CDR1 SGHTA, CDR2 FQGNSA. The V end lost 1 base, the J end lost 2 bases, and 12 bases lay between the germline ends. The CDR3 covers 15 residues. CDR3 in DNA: TGTGCCAGCAGCTTAGAGTCTAGGCGGGCCTACGAGCAGTACTTC. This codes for CASSLESRRAYEQYF. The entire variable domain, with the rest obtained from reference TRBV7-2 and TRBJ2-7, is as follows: GAGVSQSPSNKVTEKGKDVELRCDPISGHTALYWYRQSLGQGLEFLIYFQGNSAPDKSGLPSDRFSAERTGGSVSTLTIQRTQQEDSAVYLCASSLESRRAYEQYFGPGTRLTVT.

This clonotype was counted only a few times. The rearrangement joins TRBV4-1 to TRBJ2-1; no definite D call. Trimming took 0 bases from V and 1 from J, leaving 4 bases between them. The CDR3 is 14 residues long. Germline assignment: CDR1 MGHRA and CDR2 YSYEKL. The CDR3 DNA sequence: TGCGCCAGCAGCCAAGACTGGTCCTACAATGAGCAGTTCTTC. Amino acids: CASSQDWSYNEQFF.

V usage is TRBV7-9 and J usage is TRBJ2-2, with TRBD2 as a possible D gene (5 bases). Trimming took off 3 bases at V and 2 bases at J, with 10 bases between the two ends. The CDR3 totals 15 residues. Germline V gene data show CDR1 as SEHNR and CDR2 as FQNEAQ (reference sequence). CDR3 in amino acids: CASSFRTGNTGELFF. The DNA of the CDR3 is TGTGCCAGCAGCTTCAGGACGGGAAACACCGGGGAGCTGTTTTTT.

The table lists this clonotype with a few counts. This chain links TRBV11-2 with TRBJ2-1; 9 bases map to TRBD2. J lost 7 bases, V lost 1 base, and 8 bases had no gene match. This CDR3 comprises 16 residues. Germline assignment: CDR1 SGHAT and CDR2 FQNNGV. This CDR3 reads CASSLGGLAGRNEQFF. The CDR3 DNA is TGTGCCAGCAGCTTAGGAGGCCTAGCGGGGAGGAATGAGCAGTTCTTC.

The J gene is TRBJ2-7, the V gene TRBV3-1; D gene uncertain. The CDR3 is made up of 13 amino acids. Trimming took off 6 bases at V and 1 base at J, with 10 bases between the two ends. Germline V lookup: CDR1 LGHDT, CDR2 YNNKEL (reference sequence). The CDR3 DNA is TGTGCCAGCAGGCCCCGGGTGTCCTACGAGCAGTACTTC. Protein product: CASRPRVSYEQYF.

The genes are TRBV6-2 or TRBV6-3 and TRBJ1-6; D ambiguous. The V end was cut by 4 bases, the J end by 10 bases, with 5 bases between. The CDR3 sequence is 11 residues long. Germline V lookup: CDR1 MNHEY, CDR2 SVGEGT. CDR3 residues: CASSSPSPLHF. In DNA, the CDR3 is TGTGCCAGCAGTTCCCCGTCACCCCTCCACTTT.

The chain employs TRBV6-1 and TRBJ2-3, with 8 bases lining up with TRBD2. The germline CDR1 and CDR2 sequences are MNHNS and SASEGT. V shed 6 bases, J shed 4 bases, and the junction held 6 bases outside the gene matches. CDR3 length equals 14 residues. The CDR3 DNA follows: TGTGCCAGCAGGGGCCGGGGGGGCGCAGATACGCAGTATTTT. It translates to CASRGRGGADTQYF.

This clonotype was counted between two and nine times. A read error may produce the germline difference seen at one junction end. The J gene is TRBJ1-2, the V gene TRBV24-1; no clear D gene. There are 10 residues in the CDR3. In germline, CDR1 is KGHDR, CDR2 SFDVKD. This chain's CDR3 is CRPPNYGYTF. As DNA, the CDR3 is TGCCGTCCGCCTAACTATGGCTACACCTTC.

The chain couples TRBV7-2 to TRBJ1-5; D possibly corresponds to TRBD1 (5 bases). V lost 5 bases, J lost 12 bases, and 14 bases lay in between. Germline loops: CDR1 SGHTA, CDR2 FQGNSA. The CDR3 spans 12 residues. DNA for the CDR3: TGTGCCAGCAGCATGTCCCAGGGCGACCAGCATTTT. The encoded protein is CASSMSQGDQHF.

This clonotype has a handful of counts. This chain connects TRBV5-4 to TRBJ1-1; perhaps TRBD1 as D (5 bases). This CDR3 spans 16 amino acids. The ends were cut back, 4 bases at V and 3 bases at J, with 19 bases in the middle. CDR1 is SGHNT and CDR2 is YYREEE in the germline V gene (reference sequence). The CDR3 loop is CASSQGGREGHTEAFF. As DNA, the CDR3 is TGTGCCAGCAGCCAGGGAGGAAGGGAAGGGCACACTGAAGCTTTCTTT.

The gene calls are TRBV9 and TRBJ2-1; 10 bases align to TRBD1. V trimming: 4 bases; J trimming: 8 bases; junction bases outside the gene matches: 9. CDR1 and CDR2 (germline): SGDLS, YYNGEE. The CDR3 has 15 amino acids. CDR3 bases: TGTGCCAGCAGCATCTCGACAGGGGGCAGAGATGAGCAGTTCTTC. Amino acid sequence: CASSISTGGRDEQFF.